The rows below give T cell receptor beta chains drawn from one sample of a study of a mutant IDH1 vaccine in newly diagnosed glioma. These receptors have no identified antigens. Profiling relied on immunoSEQ multiplex PCR, and the TCRdb table lists in-frame clones only, not all of them. The sample has tens of thousands of clones, roughly 79% seen once; the top ten hold 5% to 7%. The source material was PBMCs, sampled from a glioma patient whose treatment included an IDH1 peptide vaccine. The receptor set was obtained from a man aged 35-49 years with glioma. CDR3s include the opening cysteine and the closing phenylalanine or tryptophan. The D gene is left open where the match is weak. The size field is filled for only some rows; it gives once, few, many or a size class.

size,D,J,V,CDR3,DNA
.,.,TRBJ2-7,TRBV5-4,CASSISSYEQYF,TGTGCCAGCAGCATCTCCTCCTACGAGCAGTACTTC
once,TRBD2,TRBJ2-3,TRBV6-1,CATRLAGGLADTQYF,TGTGCCACCCGACTAGCGGGGGGGCTAGCAGATACGCAGTATTTT
.,TRBD1,TRBJ2-7,TRBV5-1,CASSLDGQAYEQYF,TGCGCCAGCAGCTTGGATGGACAGGCCTACGAGCAGTACTTC
.,.,TRBJ1-2,TRBV19,CASKNYGYTF,TGTGCCAGTAAGAACTATGGCTACACCTTC
.,.,TRBJ1-4,TRBV5-5,CASSLAPNEKLFF,TGTGCCAGCAGCTTGGCCCCAAATGAAAAACTGTTTTTT
many,.,TRBJ1-5,TRBV12-2,CASREGGQPQHF,TGTGCAAGCAGGGAGGGGGGACAGCCCCAGCATTTT
.,.,TRBJ1-4,TRBV5-6,CASSFLNGANEKLFF,TGTGCCAGCAGCTTTCTTAACGGGGCGAATGAAAAACTGTTTTTT
.,.,TRBJ2-3,TRBV4-3,CASSQEGGRLGLNTQYF,TGCGCCAGCAGCCAAGAGGGGGGGCGCCTAGGTCTTAATACGCAGTATTTT
.,.,TRBJ2-2,TRBV19,CASSLSGELFF,TGTGCCAGTAGTCTTTCTGGGGAGCTGTTTTTT
.,TRBD1,TRBJ2-5,TRBV5-4,CASSLDRGETQYF,TGTGCCAGCAGCTTGGACAGGGGTGAGACCCAGTACTTC
.,.,TRBJ2-3,TRBV7-6,CASNPLAAGGGTDTQYF,TGTGCCAGCAACCCCCTCGCGGCCGGGGGTGGCACAGATACGCAGTATTTT
.,TRBD2,TRBJ2-1,TRBV6-4,CASSSGSWDEQFF,TGTGCCAGCAGTAGCGGGAGCTGGGATGAGCAGTTCTTC
.,.,TRBJ2-1,TRBV4-3,CASSQAGSGEQFF,TGCGCCAGCAGCCAAGCAGGGTCCGGTGAGCAGTTCTTC
.,TRBD1,TRBJ1-2,TRBV7-8,CASSLLRDRVVADYGYTF,TGTGCCAGCAGCCTACTCCGGGACAGGGTGGTCGCGGACTATGGCTACACCTTC
.,.,TRBJ2-2,TRBV20-1,CSAILTGELFF,TGCAGTGCTATTCTTACCGGGGAGCTGTTTTTT
.,.,TRBJ1-4,TRBV10-1,CASTLPQVRATNEKLFF,TGCGCCAGCACCCTTCCGCAGGTCCGGGCAACTAATGAAAAACTGTTTTTT
many,.,TRBJ1-6,TRBV30,CAWSPPLTRGLYVALHF,TGTGCCTGGAGTCCTCCCCTCACACGGGGGCTTTATGTAGCCCTCCACTTT
.,.,TRBJ2-6,TRBV19,CASSRETSGANVLTF,TGTGCCAGTAGTAGGGAAACCTCTGGGGCCAACGTCCTGACTTTC
.,.,TRBJ1-1,TRBV6-6,CASSSRGLSTETFF,TGTGCCTCGTCGAGTAGGGGACTTAGTACCGAAACTTTCTTT
.,.,TRBJ2-1,TRBV5-1,CASSLVTGIDEQFF,TGCGCCAGCAGCTTAGTTACAGGGATCGATGAGCAGTTCTTC
.,TRBD2,TRBJ2-1,TRBV6-4,CASSDSAGGPNEQFF,TGTGCCAGCAGTGACTCAGCGGGGGGGCCCAATGAGCAGTTCTTC
.,TRBD1,TRBJ1-1,TRBV5-8,CASSLPLRDRGPNTEAFF,TGTGCCAGCAGCTTGCCTCTCCGGGACAGGGGGCCGAACACTGAAGCTTTCTTT
few,.,TRBJ1-1,TRBV5-4,CASSSGGFGTEAFF,TGTGCCAGCAGCTCCGGAGGATTTGGCACTGAAGCTTTCTTT
.,TRBD1,TRBJ2-7,TRBV6-5,CASSYGTGGYEQYF,TGTGCCAGCAGTTACGGGACAGGGGGCTACGAGCAGTACTTC
.,.,TRBJ2-5,TRBV4-2,CASSQVRGRGQETQYF,TGTGCCAGCAGCCAAGTTCGGGGAAGGGGGCAAGAGACCCAGTACTTC
.,TRBD2,TRBJ2-3,TRBV7-2,CASSFGGAGDTDTQYF,TGTGCCAGCAGCTTCGGTGGAGCGGGGGACACAGATACGCAGTATTTT
.,TRBD2,TRBJ2-2,TRBV7-2,CASTLKAGGGGELFF,TGTGCCAGCACTCTAAAAGCGGGAGGTGGCGGGGAGCTGTTTTTT
few,.,TRBJ1-2,TRBV7-7,CASSYLNYGYTF,TGTGCTAGCAGCTACCTGAACTATGGCTACACCTTC